Described below is a single T cell receptor (beta chain) sequence and its context. What it binds is unknown. These data come from a study of shared clonotypes between healthy human individuals. Looked up from germline, CDR1 is SEHNR and CDR2 is FQNEAQ (reference sequence). The CDR3 has 15 amino acids. V shed 5 bases and J shed 3 bases, with 16 bases lying between them. Study-level points and caveats: Naive subsets usually exceeded memory subsets in estimated richness.

Each subset's genomic DNA was split evenly across several immunoSEQ plates. Sequencing used immunoSEQ multiplex PCR; TCRdb keeps in-frame clones, though not all of them. Of fewer than 2.5 million clones in the sample, roughly 93% were seen once. The sequenced sample consisted of naive CD4+ T cells from PBMCs. Subset specified: CD45RA+ positively selected. The clonotype originates from a man between 18 and 29 years old in good health. Some clones in this sample may be carry-over from other donors' samples. The gene calls are TRBV7-9 and TRBJ1-2; weak D call: TRBD1 (5 bases). CDR3 nucleotide sequence: TGTGCCAGCAGCCCGGGGAGTGGGGACTACTATGGCTACACCTTC. As protein: CASSPGSGDYYGYTF.